The text below deals with one TCR beta chain. There is no known antigen for this receptor. Base qualities are not provided; no much larger clone lies one nucleotide away. The sample is drawn from a study of OX40 agonist ivuxolimab in advanced cancers. Describing the broader study: The costimulatory receptor OX40 (CD134) was targeted by ivuxolimab, a fully human IgG2 agonistic monoclonal antibody. Intravenous ivuxolimab was administered to patients every 2 weeks at six dose levels: 0.01, 0.1, 0.3, 1.5, 3 and 10 mg/kg. Among the approximately 50 dose-escalation patients, approximately 20 had hepatocellular carcinoma, approximately 15 melanoma, 9 renal cell carcinoma and 9 head and neck cancer. The dose-escalation cohort was roughly 80% male with a mean age of roughly 62 years, ranging from roughly 20 to 85. Prior anti-PD-1, anti-PD-L1 or anti-CTLA-4 therapy was permitted, and 40% to 50% of dose-escalation patients had received checkpoint inhibitors. Three dose-escalation patients achieved partial responses, one with hepatocellular carcinoma and two with cutaneous melanoma. Peripheral TCRbeta sequencing aimed to test whether ivuxolimab altered TCR sequence diversity and caused clonal T-cell expansion. The paper covers the monotherapy dose-escalation part of the phase I ivuxolimab trial, which included N of about 56 patients.

To sequence the TCRbeta CDR3 region, genomic DNA was isolated from the sorted cells. The immunoSEQ Assay was used to sequence the TCRbeta CDR3 regions. What TCRdb holds here is the immuneACCESS table cut down to in-frame rearrangements. Part of the clones is not present; checked against another copy, under half of the missing clones reflect an unresolved V gene, and the others are unexplained. This sample's clone table shows about 39 clones. The CDR3 runs 15 residues from the cysteine to the phenylalanine. CDR3 DNA is the only sequence kept; it has 45 bases, read in frame from the first base. V lost 0 bases and J lost 7 bases; the stretch between them is 16 bases long. The germline V gene (reference sequence) gives CDR1 as GTSNPN and CDR2 as SVGIG. Patients with autoimmune disease history or receiving systemic immunosuppression were excluded from the trial. Peripheral blood for TCR sequencing was collected from all dose cohorts at baseline, on cycle 4 day 1, and on cycle 7 day 1. The samples were taken from a phase I, first-in-human, multicenter, open-label dose-escalation trial of ivuxolimab. Adults with locally advanced or metastatic head and neck squamous cell, hepatocellular, melanoma or renal cell carcinoma were enrolled in the trial. CD4+ and CD8+ T cells were sorted separately from peripheral blood before TCR sequencing.

Overall study outcomes, separate from this receptor: At doses of 0.1 to 3.0 mg/kg, clonal expansion of both CD4+ and CD8+ T cells in blood was seen between baseline and week 6. After ivuxolimab, CD8+ T cells had more expanded clones than CD4+ T cells on average. In partial responders in the 0.1-3.0 mg/kg groups, normalized peripheral clonal expansion was found to be among the lowest, especially among CD8+ T cells. Antigen specificity was not determined for the clonally expanded peripheral T cells. Low levels of normalized T-cell clonal expansion were also seen in some nonresponding patients.

The sequence is built from TRBV30 and TRBJ2-1, with a tentative D gene TRBD2 over 7 matching bases. This sequence originates from an adult with an advanced solid tumor such as melanoma, head and neck, liver or kidney cancer. Here the sequenced sample was CD4+ or CD8+ T cells sorted from blood, taken in a trial of the OX40 agonist ivuxolimab. The DNA sequence is given as TGTGCCTGGAGTGTACAGGGAGGGTTTAAGAATGAGCAGTTCTTC. Protein translation: CAWSVQGGFKNEQFF.